These 25 T cell receptor beta chains were all obtained from the same sample, sequenced in a study of T cell responses to AZD1222 COVID-19 vaccine. The protocol was immunoSEQ multiplex PCR, while the TCRdb copy is restricted to in-frame clones and leaves out a portion. The sample has a few hundred thousand clones; more than 85% are singletons. The sample consisted of peripheral blood, taken on day 0 of AZD1222 vaccination. All receptors derive from an adult in good health.

The CDR3 sequence: CASSEDWDTEAFF. As DNA, the CDR3 is TGTGCCAGCAGTGAAGACTGGGACACTGAAGCTTTCTTT. The chain couples TRBV2 to TRBJ1-1; D call uncertain. The V gene lost 1 base and the J gene lost 3 bases, with 6 bases spanning the gap. CDR1 and CDR2 (germline): SNHLY, FYNNEI. The CDR3 runs 13 residues. The variable domain in full, completed from reference TRBV2 and TRBJ1-1, reads EPEVTQTPSHQVTQMGQEVILRCVPISNHLYFYWYRQILGQKVEFLVSFYNNEISEKSEIFDDQFSVERPDGSNFTLKIRSTKLEDSAMYFCASSEDWDTEAFFGQGTRLTVV.

V gene TRBV7-3 combines with J gene TRBJ2-3; D possibly corresponds to TRBD2 (6 bases). Trimming stripped 5 bases from V and 1 base from J, with 13 bases between. Germline lookup yields CDR1 SGHTA and CDR2 FQGTGA. This CDR3 comprises 15 residues. CDR3 DNA sequence: TGTGCCAGCAGCCTTCGCGGGGCCGGCACAGATACGCAGTATTTT. This translates into CASSLRGAGTDTQYF.

The V call is TRBV4-3, the J call TRBJ1-1; D unresolved. Trimming took 1 base from V and 7 from J, leaving 4 bases between them. Germline V gene sequence: CDR1 LGHNA, CDR2 YSLEER. The CDR3 is 11 residues long. The CDR3 coding sequence is TGCGCCAGCAGCCAAGGGAATGAAGCTTTCTTT. It encodes CASSQGNEAFF.

The chain employs TRBV5-1 and TRBJ1-2; D possibly corresponds to TRBD1 (6 bases). Trimming pared 1 base from V and 8 bases from J, leaving 18 bases between. This CDR3 has 15 residues. The germline V gene encodes CDR1 SGHRS and CDR2 YFSETQ. The CDR3: CASSLPGHPRGGYTF. The CDR3, as DNA: TGCGCCAGCAGCTTGCCGGGACACCCTCGCGGGGGCTACACCTTC.

Notes on this clone: The sample holds other DNA sequences that translate to the same CDR3. The genes are TRBV6-2 or TRBV6-3 and TRBJ2-1; TRBD2 matches 11 bases. CDR1 MNHEY and CDR2 SVGEGT come from the germline V gene. V gave up 4 bases and J gave up 4 bases; unmatched junction bases: 3. This CDR3 has 15 amino acids. The CDR3 DNA reads TGTGCCAGCAGTTCGCTAGCGGGAGGATACAATGAGCAGTTCTTC. It specifies CASSSLAGGYNEQFF.

The chain combines TRBV19 with TRBJ1-5; D is undetermined. Trimming left V 3 bases short and J 6 bases short, with 9 bases between. Germline V gene data show CDR1 as LNHDA and CDR2 as SQIVND (reference sequence). The CDR3 has 13 residues. The chain's CDR3 is CASSINGVQPQHF. The CDR3 DNA reads TGTGCCAGTAGTATTAATGGGGTTCAGCCCCAGCATTTT.

CDR3 in DNA: TGTGCCAGCAGTCGACAGAACACTGAAGCTTTCTTT. As protein: CASSRQNTEAFF. The chain carries TRBV2 and TRBJ1-1; no clear D. Trimming shortened V by 5 bases and J by 1 base, and 5 bases separated the two germline ends. Germline V gene data show CDR1 as SNHLY and CDR2 as FYNNEI. The CDR3 extends over 12 amino acids.

The chain joins TRBV3-1 (or the pseudogene TRBV3-2) to TRBJ1-1; weak D call: TRBD1 (6 bases). Trimming shortened V by 2 bases and J by 6 bases, and 7 bases separated the two germline ends. The germline gives CDR1 LGHDT, CDR2 YNNKEL (reference sequence). The CDR3 is made up of 12 amino acids. CDR3 sequence (DNA): TGTGCCAGCAGCCAAACAGGGTCTGAAGCTTTCTTT. Translated, it gives CASSQTGSEAFF.

V and J are TRBV2 and TRBJ2-2; D gene ambiguous. CDR1 is SNHLY and CDR2 is FYNNEI in the germline V gene. The CDR3 totals 15 residues. V was pared by 1 base and J by 3 bases, with 9 bases between. The CDR3 sequence is CASSEEGTYTGELFF. CDR3 sequence (DNA): TGTGCCAGCAGTGAAGAGGGTACCTACACCGGGGAGCTGTTTTTT. The variable domain in full, completed from reference TRBV2 and TRBJ2-2, reads EPEVTQTPSHQVTQMGQEVILRCVPISNHLYFYWYRQILGQKVEFLVSFYNNEISEKSEIFDDQFSVERPDGSNFTLKIRSTKLEDSAMYFCASSEEGTYTGELFFGEGSRLTVL.

This chain connects TRBV5-1 to TRBJ2-7, with 10 positions matching TRBD1. The CDR3 consists of 14 residues. Germline V lookup: CDR1 SGHRS, CDR2 YFSETQ. V lost 4 bases to trimming and J lost 7 bases; unmatched junction nucleotides: 8. In nucleotides, the CDR3 is TGCGCCAGCAGCAAAAGACAGGGGGCGAGAGAGCAGTACTTC. It encodes CASSKRQGAREQYF.

This clone was picked up one time. The chain joins TRBV12-3 or TRBV12-4 to TRBJ1-1; D not resolved. Trimming removed 0 bases at V and 6 bases at J, with 8 bases between. This CDR3 spans 13 amino acids. CDR3 nucleotide sequence: TGTGCCAGCAGTTTAGCGTTGTCGGCTGAAGCTTTCTTT. It encodes CASSLALSAEAFF.

In this sample, this clone turned up once. The chain combines TRBV28 with TRBJ2-2; D not certain. Per the germline V gene, CDR1 is MDHEN and CDR2 is SYDVKM. The V and J ends lost 4 bases and 6 bases respectively, with 12 bases between them. The CDR3 has 14 amino acids. CDR3 region: CASSSPSRPGELFF. The CDR3 DNA reads TGTGCCAGCAGTTCGCCTTCGCGACCCGGGGAGCTGTTTTTT.

The rearrangement links TRBV21-1 to TRBJ1-2; the table's D call TRBD1 went unverified against the DNA. TRBV21-1 is designated a pseudogene. This CDR3 is built from 14 residues. The CDR3 DNA reads as TGTGCCAGCAGCAAAGGCGGACAGGCCTATGGCTACACCTTC. Translated, it gives CASSKGGQAYGYTF.

In its sample, this clone was seen once. The DNA for the CDR3 is TGTGCCAGCAGCTTATCTATGCCAGGGACTAGCGGGAGATCAAGGGGCTACGAGCAGTACTTC. The encoded protein is CASSLSMPGTSGRSRGYEQYF. This sequence joins TRBV7-8 and TRBJ2-7; 14 nucleotides align to TRBD2. J was trimmed by 3 bases and V by 2 bases; bases with no gene match: 18. The CDR3 consists of 21 residues. Germline CDR1 is SGHVS and CDR2 is FQNEAQ. The whole variable domain, remainder taken from reference TRBV7-8 and TRBJ2-7, is GAGVSQSPRYKVAKRGQDVALRCDPISGHVSLFWYQQALGQGPEFLTYFQNEAQLDKSGLPSDRFFAERPEGSVSTLKIQRTQQEDSAVYLCASSLSMPGTSGRSRGYEQYFGPGTRLTVT.

This clone was seen just once. This chain links TRBV6-6 with TRBJ1-1; D remains unclear. The CDR3 spans 13 residues. Germline V gene lookup returns CDR1 MNHNY and CDR2 SVGAGI (reference sequence). The V end was cut by 6 bases, the J end by 1 base, with 9 bases between. The CDR3 region has the DNA TGTGCCAGCAGCACAAAGTCGAACACTGAAGCTTTCTTT. Translation: CASSTKSNTEAFF.

The rearrangement uses TRBV27 and TRBJ2-1; 8 bases align to TRBD1. The length of the CDR3 is 11 residues. The germline gives CDR1 MNHEY, CDR2 SMNVEV (reference sequence). The J segment lost 10 bases and the V segment lost 6 bases, leaving 2 bases of the junction unmatched. CDR3 amino acids: CASRYRGEQFF. Written as DNA, the CDR3 is TGTGCCAGCAGGTACAGGGGGGAGCAGTTCTTC.

The genes are TRBV7-3 and TRBJ2-3; a possible D gene is TRBD1 (5 bases). The V end lost 1 base, the J end lost 0 bases, and 14 bases lay between the germline ends. CDR3 size: 17 residues. Germline lookup yields CDR1 SGHTA and CDR2 FQGTGA. The CDR3 loop is CASSLNSDRISTDTQYF. Here the CDR3 DNA reads TGTGCCAGCAGCTTAAATAGTGACAGAATTAGCACAGATACGCAGTATTTT.

The chain couples TRBV2 to TRBJ2-4; D not resolved. CDR1 SNHLY and CDR2 FYNNEI come from the germline V gene. The length of the CDR3 is 12 residues. Trimming pared 4 bases from V and 6 bases from J, leaving 7 bases between. CDR3 sequence: CASSGGRNIQYF. For the CDR3, the DNA is TGTGCCAGCAGTGGAGGCAGAAACATTCAGTACTTC.

This chain uses TRBV28 with TRBJ1-5, with 9 bases matching TRBD1. Germline CDR1 and CDR2: MDHEN and SYDVKM. J gave up 7 bases and V 3 bases, and 4 bases lay outside the gene matches. The CDR3 sequence is 14 residues long. DNA of the CDR3: TGTGCCAGCAGTTTTAGGACAGGGGACCAGCCCCAGCATTTT. Translated, it gives CASSFRTGDQPQHF.

On this clone: The CDR3 does not end in the conserved phenylalanine or tryptophan, so this is likely a read error. The limits of the CDR3 on the DNA are not certain, so only TCRdb's listed CDR3 is given. The rearrangement uses TRBV21-1 and TRBJ2-7. TRBV21-1 is a documented pseudogene. The CDR3 contains 8 residues when both ends are counted. The CDR3 sequence is CASRVGGL.

This chain links TRBV27 with TRBJ1-2, with 9 positions matching TRBD1. The V and J ends lost 3 bases and 7 bases, in that order; junction bases with no gene match: 3. The CDR3 extends over 13 amino acids. Germline V gene data show CDR1 as MNHEY and CDR2 as SMNVEV (reference sequence). Here the CDR3 reads CASSLDRGFGYTF. The CDR3 coding sequence is TGTGCCAGCAGTTTGGACAGGGGTTTTGGCTACACCTTC.

This rearrangement joins TRBV9 to TRBJ2-2; D is possibly TRBD1 (5 bases). The CDR3 contains 16 residues. V was cut by 0 bases and J by 0 bases, with 9 bases left in between. Germline CDR1 SGDLS, CDR2 YYNGEE. The CDR3 sequence: CASSVDPGTNTGELFF. CDR3 coding DNA: TGTGCCAGCAGCGTAGACCCAGGGACGAACACCGGGGAGCTGTTTTTT.

J is TRBJ2-7 and V is TRBV11-3; TRBD1 matches at 9 bases. The CDR3 extends over 15 amino acids. The germline gives CDR1 SGHNT, CDR2 YENEEA. V was clipped by 5 bases and J by 4 bases; unmatched bases: 9. The CDR3 DNA reads as TGTGCCAGCAGCCCTGGACAGGGGCGGTCTTACGAGCAGTACTTC. Encoded protein: CASSPGQGRSYEQYF.

This chain links TRBV6-6 with TRBJ1-2; 7 bases align to TRBD1. The CDR3 sequence is 14 residues long. Germline CDR1 is MNHNY and CDR2 is SVGAGI (reference sequence). V was pared by 5 bases and J by 4 bases, with 7 bases of the junction left unmatched. The CDR3 DNA is TGTGCCAGCAGTCGATCCGGGACAGCCTATGGCTACACCTTC. Translated, it gives CASSRSGTAYGYTF.

The rearrangement links TRBV28 to TRBJ2-7; D is ambiguous. The CDR3 consists of 13 residues. The V and J ends lost 7 bases and 4 bases respectively, with 14 bases between them. Per the germline V gene, CDR1 is MDHEN and CDR2 is SYDVKM. Here the CDR3 DNA reads TGTGCCAGCAACGAGAGGAGCCGGTACGAGCAGTACTTC. As protein: CASNERSRYEQYF.